This T cell receptor beta chain was identified in a study of human T cells and chemical hapten exposure (dated by TCRdb to the early 2020s). Looking at the study overall: For sensitization, 2% DPC in acetone was applied to a roughly 2 cm by roughly 2 cm area of upper inner arm skin. Throughout the study period of 20 to 25 weeks, patients also received therapeutic DPC doses to the scalp every week. Patch testing was done on the upper back using Finn chambers containing 0.01% DPC, and results were scored after 6 days according to International Contact Dermatitis Research Group standards. Most of the patients in the cohort were female, and the cohort covered alopecia areata with under or over 50% scalp involvement, alopecia totalis and alopecia universalis. Libraries were pooled for sequencing, and per-sample TCR yields varied mainly because of small differences in library volumes within the pool. Peripheral blood TCR repertoire changes were tracked in vivo in alopecia patients during primary and secondary sensitization to the hapten diphenylcyclopropenone (DPC). Blood samples were taken from patients before sensitization (week 0) and at 2, 6 and about 24 weeks after DPC sensitization. Around 29 alopecia patients provided blood for TCR sequencing at one to four time points (pre-sensitization, 2, 6 and 24 weeks).

Points on this clonotype: The antigen it binds to is not known. Base qualities are not recorded, but no much larger clone differs from it by a single base.

Beyond this particular receptor, the publication reports: Patch test score was positively correlated with the number of PT1 expanded TCRs, with significance at thresholds 8, 16 and 32 but not at 4. DPC sensitization did not change the number of TCRs with a frequency above 1 in 1000, and there was no evidence of changes in global repertoire structure. After repeated subsampling, the strength of the expansion versus patch-test correlation and the threshold at which it became significant changed. Because every patient had alopecia, a presumed autoimmune disease, the patients' immune response might differ from that of healthy individuals. Compared with pre-sensitization or healthy control sets, expanded TCRs formed significantly more large CDR3 similarity clusters, which is consistent with antigen-driven responses.

Relative to germline, V is missing 6 bases and J is missing 5 bases, with 7 bases of the junction outside any gene match. The CDR3 covers 14 residues, taking in both the cysteine and the phenylalanine. Only the CDR3 DNA is retained, 42 bases long and in frame from the first base. Libraries were built with RACE. TCRdb names NextSeq 500 as the instrument used. Library preparation attached unique molecular identifiers to individual cDNA molecules for quantitative, reproducible TCR counting. Both TCR alpha and TCR beta chains were sequenced from each blood RNA sample. As for how the authors treated the data: Samples had a median of about 90,000 TCRs, with a range from roughly 20,000 to 690,600. The Decombinator software suite was used to annotate V, J and CDR3 in the TCR reads. For PS versus PT1 abundance plots, all samples were subsampled to the same number of TCRs (28,000). Expanded TCRs were defined as absent before sensitization and observed at least eight times at the 2-week time point. TCRdb cleaned the public reads at Q25 with fastp, built clones with MiXCR and kept in-frame beta chains. CDR3 protein sequences are deduplicated, and each keeps its most common genes and DNA. The V and J calls were determined by TCRdb, not by the authors. The sample data list 50,000 to 70,000 distinct CDR3 sequences, and roughly 12% of these were observed just once. Around 2.4% of the sample comes from the top ten.

The time point tag for this specimen amounts to: patch test 3, about 24 weeks after DPC sensitization. The sample's treatment or condition, from its label and the paper: therapeutic diphenylcyclopropenone sensitization with weekly scalp DPC. Blood at each patch-test visit was drawn before the patch test was applied. Patients were considered eligible if aged 18 to 70, diagnosed with alopecia and deemed suitable for DPC therapy, and patients were excluded if pregnant. Total RNA was extracted from unfractionated whole blood that had been collected in Tempus Blood RNA tubes. Sequenced here: whole blood, sampled in connection with sensitization to the hapten diphenylcyclopropenone (DPC). The chain is made from TRBV12-3 or TRBV12-4 and TRBJ1-2; 9 central bases correspond to TRBD1. The clonotype originates from a man under 40 with alopecia areata. Some clones in this sample may be carry-over from other donors' samples. The nucleotide sequence is TGTGCCAGCAGGTCACAGGGGGCTAGGTATGGCTACACCTTC. This codes for CASRSQGARYGYTF.